These 11 T cell receptor beta chains originate from one sample sequenced in a study of OX40 agonist ivuxolimab in advanced cancers. Only in-frame clones appear in the TCRdb table, and some are missing; sequencing was by immunoSEQ multiplex PCR. In the table there are some 76,000 clones, nearly 95% of which are singletons. The specimen comprised CD4+ or CD8+ T cells sorted from blood, sampled in a trial of the OX40 agonist ivuxolimab. These receptors came from an adult with an advanced solid tumor such as melanoma, head and neck, liver or kidney cancer.

The chain has TRBV4-1 and TRBJ2-7, with TRBD2 matching over 9 bases. CDR3 length: 15 residues. Germline CDR1 is MGHRA and CDR2 is YSYEKL. Unmatched junction bases numbered 5, after V lost 2 bases and J lost 3 bases. The CDR3 reads CASSQRTSASYEQYF. Written as DNA, the CDR3 is TGCGCCAGCAGCCAAAGGACTAGCGCGAGCTACGAGCAGTACTTC.

This rearrangement joins TRBV6-5 to TRBJ1-1; a weak D match, TRBD1 (5 bases). In germline, CDR1 is MNHEY, CDR2 SVGAGI. V lost 2 bases to trimming and J lost 4 bases, with 8 bases between them. The CDR3 runs to 13 residues. The CDR3 protein is CASSYQGRTEAFF. The DNA of the CDR3 is TGTGCCAGCAGTTACCAGGGCCGCACTGAAGCTTTCTTT.

The chain carries TRBV6-5 and TRBJ1-1; TRBD1 is a possible D gene (6 bases). CDR1 MNHEY and CDR2 SVGAGI come from the germline V gene. This CDR3 region has 15 residues. The V and J ends lost 0 bases and 0 bases respectively, with 8 bases between them. The CDR3 loop is CASSYSGQLNTEAFF. The CDR3 DNA is TGTGCCAGCAGTTACTCTGGACAGTTGAACACTGAAGCTTTCTTT.

CDR3 sequence reads: CASSSFSSAAYNEQFF. The CDR3 DNA reads TGTGCCAGCAGTTCTTTCTCTAGCGCTGCCTACAATGAGCAGTTCTTC. V usage is TRBV27 and J usage is TRBJ2-1; D may be TRBD2 (6 bases). CDR1 is MNHEY and CDR2 is SMNVEV in the germline V gene (reference sequence). V was clipped by 4 bases and J by 2 bases, with 15 bases between them. There are 16 residues in the CDR3.

This clone was counted once. CDR3 coding DNA: TGTGCCAGCAGTTACGGACTACAAGAGACCCAGTACTTC. This codes for CASSYGLQETQYF. The chain employs TRBV6-5 and TRBJ2-5, with D perhaps matching TRBD2 (6 bases). CDR3 length: 13 residues. Germline values: CDR1 MNHEY, CDR2 SVGAGI. With 2 bases removed from V and 2 bases from J, the gap between germline ends came to 6 bases.

The rearrangement uses TRBV4-3 and TRBJ1-1, with D possibly matching TRBD1 (5 bases). The CDR3 has 16 amino acids. CDR1 and CDR2 from the germline V gene are LGHNA and YSLEER. Trimming removed 0 bases from V and 5 bases from J, with 16 bases in between. CDR3 coding DNA: TGCGCCAGCAGCCAAGAATCAAGACAGCTACAGACTGAAGCTTTCTTT. It codes for CASSQESRQLQTEAFF.

The V and J genes are TRBV29-1 and TRBJ1-1; D is perhaps TRBD1 (5 bases). The germline CDR1 and CDR2 sequences are SQVTM and ANQGSEA. V was pared by 3 bases and J by 7 bases, with 12 bases between. This CDR3 has 12 amino acids. The CDR3 here is CSVEFPRGEAFF. The DNA of the CDR3 is TGCAGCGTTGAGTTCCCGAGGGGTGAAGCTTTCTTT.

This sequence joins TRBV10-2 and TRBJ2-7; 9 bases map to TRBD1. V shed 5 bases and J 5 bases; nucleotides not matched to a gene: 10. The germline V gene has CDR1 WSHSY and CDR2 SAAADI. The CDR3 loop spans 15 amino acids. This CDR3 is CASSPGQGTFDEQYF. DNA of the CDR3: TGCGCCAGCAGTCCCGGACAGGGGACTTTTGACGAGCAGTACTTC.

The chain is built from TRBV7-9 and TRBJ2-7; D ambiguous. The CDR3 length is 13 residues. V was clipped by 2 bases and J by 6 bases, with 11 bases between them. Germline CDR1 SEHNR, CDR2 FQNEAQ (reference sequence). This CDR3 reads CASSLSTSGEQYF. CDR3 DNA: TGTGCCAGCAGCTTATCAACCTCTGGCGAGCAGTACTTC.

This rearrangement joins TRBV28 to TRBJ2-7; either TRBD1 or TRBD2 may supply D (5 bases each). CDR1 MDHEN and CDR2 SYDVKM come from the germline V gene. V was trimmed by 6 bases and J by 3 bases, leaving 15 bases between them. The CDR3 contains 14 residues. For the CDR3, the DNA is TGTGCCAGCAGACTCCGGGACGGATACTACGAGCAGTACTTC. Translation gives CASRLRDGYYEQYF.

The chain joins TRBV19 to TRBJ2-1, with 9 bases identical to TRBD1. With 5 bases clipped from V and 10 bases from J, the junction kept 6 bases outside the gene matches. Germline CDR1 reads LNHDA; CDR2 reads SQIVND (reference sequence). The CDR3 has 13 amino acids. This CDR3 is CASSSTGGREQFF. The CDR3 nucleotides read TGTGCCAGTAGTTCGACAGGGGGGCGAGAGCAGTTCTTC. The full variable domain, with the rest looked up from reference TRBV19 and TRBJ2-1, is DGGITQSPKYLFRKEGQNVTLSCEQNLNHDAMYWYRQDPGQGLRLIYYSQIVNDFQKGDIAEGYSVSREKKESFPLTVTSAQKNPTAFYLCASSSTGGREQFFGPGTRLTVL.